This T cell receptor (beta chain) is drawn from a study of blood T cell repertoires in COVID-19 (dated by TCRdb to 2018 to 2021). About the investigation overall: Samples covering the acute and convalescent phases of COVID-19 were provided by collaborators in the United States, Italy and Spain. The material from the prospective study consisted of cDNA or gDNA derived from T cells, B-cell-depleted T cells, or PBMCs. Subjects who had been exposed to COVID-19, were actively infected with it, or had recovered from it provided the deeply sampled blood TCRbeta repertoires that made up the dataset. The repertoires were released in a freely available public database meant as a resource for research on the immune response to SARS-CoV-2. Samples came from the ongoing ImmuneRACE study (first 160 participants) plus 1,254 subjects from 6 global collaborators. A de-identified subject ID, COVID-19 status, age in years and sex were almost always included in the sample metadata. Where available, HLA class I and class II types were taken from metadata supplied by the sample provider and were not determined by assay-based typing.

TCRbeta CDR3 regions were amplified from genomic DNA using the immunoSEQ Assay, a bias-controlled multiplex PCR. In the source study's methods: The number of nucleated cells in each sample was estimated from the amplification of reference gene primers within the assay. To quantify the absolute abundance of each unique TCRbeta CDR3 rearrangement, sequence reads were collapsed and filtered. Productive Simpson clonality was computed per sample as the square root of Simpson's diversity index over productive rearrangements. Here the immuneACCESS table is served through TCRdb, limited to in-frame sequences with V and J called. Missing clones are a known gap in these copies; in checked studies unresolved V genes cover under half, and the rest lacks a known reason. For V, J and clone size, that table is used; D and trimming come from the DNA. The sample includes approximately 170,000 clones, with approximately 79% observed a single time. The ten largest account for about 3% of the sample.

According to the germline V gene, CDR1 reads SGHVS and CDR2 reads FNYEAQ. The V end loses 4 bases and the J end loses 7 bases, and a stretch of 17 bases separates them. The CDR3 spans 14 residues, from the cysteine through the phenylalanine. The DNA shown is the 42-base CDR3, in frame from base 1. Each collaborating institution followed its own protocols to collect whole blood in K2EDTA tubes. For TCRbeta analysis, collaborators shipped samples in one of three forms: frozen whole blood, isolated PBMCs, or DNA extracted from either of those sample types. To note about this clone: It has no known antigen specificity. Base-call qualities are not available, and no considerably larger clone is one nucleotide away.

The study at large found these results: Clinical and demographic metadata were provided uncurated, with the amount varying by source and participant.

The TCR originated in a woman aged 80 or over with acute or convalescent COVID-19. The sequencing sample was made of peripheral blood. The rearrangement joined TRBV7-6 to TRBJ2-7; no D gene can be assigned with confidence. The CDR3 reads CASSYDRTRGEQYF. The DNA sequence is TGTGCCAGCAGCTACGACCGCACCCGAGGAGAGCAGTACTTC. Reference TRBV7-6 and TRBJ2-7 proteins supply the regions before and after the CDR3; the full variable domain is: GAGVSQSPRYKVTKRGQDVALRCDPISGHVSLYWYRQALGQGPEFLTYFNYEAQQDKSGLPNDRFSAERPEGSISTLTIQRTEQRDSAMYRCASSYDRTRGEQYFGPGTRLTVT.